Listed here are 7 T cell receptor beta chains from one sample, sequenced in a study of T cell repertoires in cytomegalovirus infection. Antigen specificity for these receptors is unknown. TCRdb independently ran MiXCR on the reads; one entry per CDR3 protein. The table has about 830,000 distinct CDR3 sequences, around a third seen once; the top ten hold roughly an eighth. The sequences come from cultured CD8+ T cells from PBMCs, collected from culture after CMV antigen stimulation. The receptors were sampled from a human donor in good health (CMV status not recorded). Some clones in this sample may be carry-over from other donors' samples.

This clonotype has a handful of counts. The rearrangement uses TRBV27 and TRBJ1-1; no reliable D call. Trimming stripped 0 bases from V and 7 bases from J, with 9 bases between. The germline V gene encodes CDR1 MNHEY and CDR2 SMNVEV (reference sequence). The CDR3 has 13 residues. CDR3 in DNA: TGTGCCAGCAGTTTATCGACACACGTTGAAGCTTTCTTT. This translates into CASSLSTHVEAFF.

The chain joins TRBV7-9 to TRBJ1-1; maybe TRBD1 (5 bases). The CDR3 loop spans 15 amino acids. Germline assignment: CDR1 SEHNR and CDR2 FQNEAQ (reference sequence). V was trimmed by 9 bases and J by 1 base, leaving 18 bases between them. The CDR3 DNA is TGTGCCAGTCAGCTTAGTATCCAGGGGAACACTGAAGCTTTCTTT. It translates to CASQLSIQGNTEAFF.

A few counts support this clonotype. The DNA for the CDR3 is TGTGCCAGCAGTTCTAACCGGGGCATTGTTACCTACAATGAGCAGTTCTTC. Amino acid sequence: CASSSNRGIVTYNEQFF. J is TRBJ2-1 and V is TRBV6-1; D assignment may be TRBD1 or TRBD2 (5 bases each). In germline, CDR1 is MNHNS, CDR2 SASEGT. Trimming took 5 bases from V and 2 from J, leaving 19 bases between them. The CDR3 is 17 residues long.

This clonotype was observed at least ten times. The J gene is TRBJ2-5, the V gene TRBV11-3; TRBD1 agrees at 7 bases. J gave up 5 bases and V 2 bases, and 8 bases lay outside the gene matches. This CDR3 spans 15 amino acids. Germline V gene sequence: CDR1 SGHNT, CDR2 YENEEA. CDR3 DNA: TGTGCCAGCAGCTTACACAGGGGTCTCGGGGAGACCCAGTACTTC. Amino acid sequence: CASSLHRGLGETQYF.

The chain's CDR3 is CASSIADRQETQYF. The CDR3 region has the DNA TGTGCCAGTAGTATAGCGGACAGACAAGAGACCCAGTACTTC. The V and J genes are TRBV19 and TRBJ2-5, with D possibly TRBD1 on 6 matching bases. Germline values: CDR1 LNHDA, CDR2 SQIVND (reference sequence). The CDR3 loop spans 14 amino acids. With 1 base removed from V and 2 bases from J, the gap between germline ends came to 8 bases.

The V call is TRBV6-2 or TRBV6-3, the J call TRBJ2-3; D is perhaps TRBD2 (5 bases). The CDR3 length is 17 residues. From germline, CDR1 is MNHEY and CDR2 SVGEGT. Between the trimmed V and J ends, which lost 4 bases and 0 bases, there was a span of 17 bases. The CDR3 DNA reads as TGTGCCAGCAGTTCCCCCAGAGCGGCAGCGAGCACAGATACGCAGTATTTT. Translation: CASSSPRAAASTDTQYF.

The chain is built from TRBV20-1 and TRBJ1-1, with D uncertain. Germline V gene lookup returns CDR1 DFQATT and CDR2 SNEGSKA (reference sequence). The CDR3 loop spans 13 amino acids. V lost 5 bases to trimming and J lost 2 bases, with 12 bases between them. The CDR3 nucleotides are TGCAGTGCTGACCCGGGGTACAACACTGAAGCTTTCTTT. This sequence encodes CSADPGYNTEAFF.